This T cell receptor beta chain was found in a study of identical twins. CDR3 length: 10 residues. The germline V gene encodes CDR1 GTSNPN and CDR2 SVGIG (reference sequence). With 2 bases removed from V and 5 bases from J, the gap between germline ends came to 3 bases. TCRdb recomputed calls from the 5' RACE reads with MiXCR, one row per CDR3 protein. In the table there are about 700,000 distinct CDR3 sequences, approximately 6% of which are singletons. This clonotype was seen a handful of times. Sequencing was carried out using naive T cells sorted from blood. The rearrangement uses TRBV30 and TRBJ2-5; D ambiguous. This clonotype was obtained from a young man in good health. CDR3 sequence reads: CAWSLETQYF. The CDR3 DNA sequence: TGTGCCTGGAGTTTGGAGACCCAGTACTTC.